Following are 4 T cell receptor beta chains from one sample sequenced in a study of memory CD4+ T cells and cytomegalovirus serostatus. Clones were sequenced by immunoSEQ multiplex PCR, and TCRdb holds only the in-frame ones, with some missing. Among about 41,000 clones, 70% to 80% were seen once, and the ten largest hold under 7.5%. The sort gate was single viable CD3+CD4+CD8-CD45RO+ cells for memory CD4+ T cells. Sequenced: memory CD4+ T cells from blood. The receptors were sampled from an adult in good health and CMV-seronegative.

The rearrangement uses TRBV5-1 and TRBJ2-3; D gene uncertain. The CDR3 is 14 residues long. CDR1 and CDR2 from the germline V gene are SGHRS and YFSETQ. V dropped 0 bases and J dropped 5 bases, with 10 bases sitting between them. The CDR3 sequence: CASSLGEAGDTQYF. CDR3 DNA sequence: TGCGCCAGCAGCTTGGGTGAGGCAGGAGATACGCAGTATTTT.

The V gene is TRBV19, the J gene TRBJ2-2; D uncertain. The CDR3 has 15 amino acids. Germline V gives CDR1 LNHDA, CDR2 SQIVND (reference sequence). Trimming removed 5 bases from V and 6 bases from J, with 16 bases in between. The CDR3 DNA is TGTGCCAGTAGTGCGGTGCCTCGACAACCCGGGGAGCTGTTTTTT. Its protein product is CASSAVPRQPGELFF.

This chain links TRBV6-6 with TRBJ1-1, with unresolved D. V shed 2 bases and J shed 0 bases, with 10 bases lying between them. Per germline, CDR1 MNHNY and CDR2 SVGAGI (reference sequence). The CDR3 extends over 15 amino acids. The CDR3 DNA reads TGTGCCAGCAGTTACAGTCCAGAGGTGAACACTGAAGCTTTCTTT. It yields the protein CASSYSPEVNTEAFF.

This clone was detected only a few times. The chain combines TRBV5-1 with TRBJ2-7, with 9 bases lining up with TRBD1. The junction had 7 bases not matched to a gene; V was cut back by 3 bases and J by 6 bases. Per the germline V gene, CDR1 is SGHRS and CDR2 is YFSETQ. CDR3 length equals 14 residues. CDR3 bases: TGCGCCAGCAGCTCGGGACAGGGCTTAGCCGAGCAGTACTTC. Protein product: CASSSGQGLAEQYF.